A single sample is the source of the 21 T cell receptor beta chains below, sequenced in a study of blood T cell repertoires in COVID-19. TCRdb keeps only in-frame clones here, not all; method: immunoSEQ multiplex PCR. The sample contains roughly 120,000 clones, less than 85% of which appear only once. Specimen: peripheral blood. The receptors were gathered from a woman older than 75 with acute or convalescent COVID-19.

The V and J genes are TRBV6-2 or TRBV6-3 and TRBJ2-2; D is undetermined. The V gene lost 4 bases and the J gene lost 4 bases, with 16 bases spanning the gap. Germline V gene sequence: CDR1 MNHEY, CDR2 SVGEGT. The CDR3 is 16 amino acids. Here the CDR3 reads CASSLLPHGGTGELFF. The CDR3 DNA is TGTGCCAGCAGTTTACTCCCCCATGGCGGCACCGGGGAGCTGTTTTTT.

This sequence joins TRBV24-1 and TRBJ2-2; possible D gene TRBD1, 6 bases. Germline values: CDR1 KGHDR, CDR2 SFDVKD. The CDR3 is 12 amino acids. The V and J ends lost 10 bases and 4 bases respectively, with 9 bases between them. CDR3 residues: CATTGPTGELFF. The CDR3 nucleotides read TGTGCCACAACAGGGCCCACCGGGGAGCTGTTTTTT.

The chain employs TRBV30 and TRBJ2-5; a weak D match, TRBD1 (5 bases). CDR3 size: 12 residues. V lost 8 bases and J 4 bases, leaving 14 bases between the germline ends. Germline V gene sequence: CDR1 GTSNPN, CDR2 SVGIG (reference sequence). The CDR3 nucleotides are TGTGCCCTATCCGGTCAGGGAGAGACCCAGTACTTC. This encodes CALSGQGETQYF.

J is TRBJ2-2 and V is TRBV10-2; TRBD1 matches 12 bases. V was pared by 8 bases and J by 6 bases, with 7 bases of the junction left unmatched. The germline V gene encodes CDR1 WSHSY and CDR2 SAAADI. The CDR3 runs to 15 residues. CDR3 sequence reads: CASGRDRGLSGELFF. The CDR3 DNA sequence: TGCGCCAGCGGCCGGGACAGGGGGCTTTCCGGGGAGCTGTTTTTT.

The V gene is TRBV10-1, the J gene TRBJ2-7; TRBD2 is a possible D gene (6 bases). CDR1 and CDR2 (germline): WNHNN, SYGVQD (reference sequence). CDR3 length equals 10 residues. Here the CDR3 DNA reads TGCGCTACGGAGGGGTACGAGCAGTACTTC. Translation gives CATEGYEQYF.

Written as DNA, the CDR3 is TGTGCCAGTAGTGACGCAGGCGGGGAGACCCAGTACTTC. Encoded protein: CASSDAGGETQYF. The chain recombines TRBV19 with TRBJ2-5; D might be TRBD2 (5 bases). V was cut by 5 bases and J by 5 bases, with 12 bases left in between. From germline, CDR1 is LNHDA and CDR2 SQIVND (reference sequence). This CDR3 has 13 amino acids.

This clone was observed a few times. The CDR3, as DNA: TGTGCCAGCAGTTACGTCTTAGGACTAGCGGGAGGGTACAATGAGCAGTTCTTC. Amino acid sequence: CASSYVLGLAGGYNEQFF. This chain uses TRBV6-2 or TRBV6-3 with TRBJ2-1; 15 bases match TRBD2. Germline CDR1 MNHEY, CDR2 SVGEGT. The CDR3 totals 18 residues. V was clipped by 2 bases and J by 4 bases; unmatched bases: 6.

The chain joins TRBV19 to TRBJ2-1; 7 bases are a match to TRBD2. Germline values: CDR1 LNHDA, CDR2 SQIVND (reference sequence). The junction had 17 bases not matched to a gene; V was cut back by 6 bases and J by 12 bases. The CDR3 consists of 15 residues. The CDR3 DNA is TGTGCCAGTAGGGCCCTGACTAGCCGTAGCACCCCGCAGTTCTTC. Protein product: CASRALTSRSTPQFF.

CDR3 loop: CASRTTVRQLSTDTQYF. The CDR3 DNA sequence: TGTGCCAGCAGAACTACCGTCCGGCAGCTCAGCACAGATACGCAGTATTTT. The V gene is TRBV27, the J gene TRBJ2-3; D remains ambiguous. V was clipped by 6 bases and J by 0 bases, with 19 bases between them. The CDR3 sequence is 17 residues long. Germline CDR1 MNHEY, CDR2 SMNVEV (reference sequence).

This clone has just a few counts. The chain carries TRBV30 and TRBJ2-7, with D perhaps matching TRBD2 (7 bases). CDR1 is GTSNPN and CDR2 is SVGIG in the germline V gene (reference sequence). CDR3 length: 13 residues. Trimming removed 2 bases from V and 4 bases from J, with 12 bases in between. CDR3 DNA sequence: TGTGCCTGGAGTTCCGGGGGGCCGTACGAGCAGTACTTC. Residues: CAWSSGGPYEQYF.

The V gene is TRBV6-6, the J gene TRBJ1-1; perhaps TRBD1 as D (5 bases). The CDR3 covers 15 residues. Deletions cut 9 bases from V and 0 bases from J, with 17 bases between. Looked up from germline, CDR1 is MNHNY and CDR2 is SVGAGI (reference sequence). This chain's CDR3 is CASHRGRSMNTEAFF. CDR3 nucleotides: TGTGCCAGTCATAGGGGCAGGTCAATGAACACTGAAGCTTTCTTT.

The chain has TRBV3-1 (or the pseudogene TRBV3-2) and TRBJ1-2; possible D gene TRBD1, 5 bases. This CDR3 contains 19 residues. Germline CDR1 is LGHDT and CDR2 is YNNKEL (reference sequence). V lost 4 bases, J lost 0 bases, and 24 bases lay in between. The CDR3, as DNA: TGTGCCAGCAGCCCAGGGCCGGGTCGCGACGGCCGAGCTAACTATGGCTACACCTTC. This sequence encodes CASSPGPGRDGRANYGYTF.

The chain combines TRBV7-9 with TRBJ1-3, with TRBD1 matching 7 bases. Germline-derived CDR1 and CDR2 are SEHNR and FQNEAQ (reference sequence). CDR3 size: 15 residues. Trimming at V came to 3 bases and at J to 2 bases, leaving 4 bases not matched to a gene. The CDR3 here is CASSLRGPTGNTIYF. The DNA for the CDR3 is TGTGCCAGCAGCTTGAGGGGGCCAACTGGAAACACCATATATTTT.

The chain links TRBV9 to TRBJ1-1; no reliable D call. The CDR3 length is 13 residues. Between the trimmed V and J ends, which lost 3 bases and 7 bases, there was a span of 13 bases. Germline V gene sequence: CDR1 SGDLS, CDR2 YYNGEE. CDR3 region: CASSAILSGEAFF. CDR3 sequence (DNA): TGTGCCAGCAGCGCCATACTATCCGGTGAAGCTTTCTTT.

This rearrangement joins TRBV4-2 to TRBJ1-5; D unresolved. The CDR3 has 13 residues. The germline V gene has CDR1 LGHNA and CDR2 YNFKEQ. V lost 5 bases to trimming and J lost 4 bases, with 9 bases between them. DNA for the CDR3: TGTGCCAGCAGCGAAGGGAGAAATCAGCCCCAGCATTTT. This codes for CASSEGRNQPQHF.

The V and J genes are TRBV6-6 and TRBJ1-1; no firm D call. Germline V CDR1 and CDR2: MNHNY, SVGAGI (reference sequence). The length of the CDR3 is 13 residues. V lost 0 bases, J lost 6 bases, and 8 bases lay in between. CDR3 protein: CASSYSKRAEAFF. CDR3 sequence (DNA): TGTGCCAGCAGTTACTCGAAGCGAGCTGAAGCTTTCTTT.

The chain joins TRBV4-1 to TRBJ1-3, with D unclear. CDR1 and CDR2 from the germline V gene are MGHRA and YSYEKL. V was pared by 0 bases and J by 0 bases, with 6 bases between. The length of the CDR3 is 15 residues. CDR3 region: CASSQDPGSGNTIYF. The CDR3 nucleotides read TGCGCCAGCAGCCAAGATCCGGGCTCTGGAAACACCATATATTTT.

This clone was counted between two and nine times. The V gene is TRBV7-2, the J gene TRBJ1-2, with a weak D call TRBD1 (6 bases). V shed 3 bases and J shed 0 bases, with 11 bases lying between them. This CDR3 is built from 15 residues. The germline CDR1 and CDR2 sequences are SGHTA and FQGNSA. The CDR3 sequence is CASSFKTGTNYGYTF. As DNA, the CDR3 is TGTGCCAGCAGCTTCAAGACAGGCACTAACTATGGCTACACCTTC.

J is TRBJ1-1 and V is TRBV25-1, with a possible D match to TRBD1 (6 bases). Germline CDR1 MGHDK, CDR2 SYGVNS. There are 16 residues in the CDR3. V shed 8 bases and J shed 0 bases, with 19 bases lying between them. The CDR3 DNA is TGTGCCAGCGAGGGGGGGATTTGGAACATGAACACTGAAGCTTTCTTT. It encodes CASEGGIWNMNTEAFF.

V usage is TRBV7-8 and J usage is TRBJ1-3, with D perhaps matching TRBD1 (5 bases). CDR1 and CDR2 from the germline V gene are SGHVS and FQNEAQ. V shed 5 bases and J shed 0 bases, with 11 bases lying between them. CDR3 length equals 15 residues. Here the CDR3 DNA reads TGTGCCAGCAGCCAAGGACACCTCTCTGGAAACACCATATATTTT. Encoded protein: CASSQGHLSGNTIYF. The whole variable domain, remainder taken from reference TRBV7-8 and TRBJ1-3, is GAGVSQSPRYKVAKRGQDVALRCDPISGHVSLFWYQQALGQGPEFLTYFQNEAQLDKSGLPSDRFFAERPEGSVSTLKIQRTQQEDSAVYLCASSQGHLSGNTIYFGEGSWLTVV.

This rearrangement joins TRBV7-2 to TRBJ2-7, with 11 bases fitting TRBD1. Per the germline V gene, CDR1 is SGHTA and CDR2 is FQGNSA. This CDR3 has 16 amino acids. Germline trimming cut 5 bases from V and 3 bases from J; bases unmatched to any gene: 9. In nucleotides, the CDR3 is TGTGCCAGCAGCGTAACGGGGACAGGGGGGTTCTACGAGCAGTACTTC. Translating it yields CASSVTGTGGFYEQYF. Together with reference TRBV7-2 and TRBJ2-7, the CDR3 gives the full variable domain: GAGVSQSPSNKVTEKGKDVELRCDPISGHTALYWYRQSLGQGLEFLIYFQGNSAPDKSGLPSDRFSAERTGGSVSTLTIQRTQQEDSAVYLCASSVTGTGGFYEQYFGPGTRLTVT.